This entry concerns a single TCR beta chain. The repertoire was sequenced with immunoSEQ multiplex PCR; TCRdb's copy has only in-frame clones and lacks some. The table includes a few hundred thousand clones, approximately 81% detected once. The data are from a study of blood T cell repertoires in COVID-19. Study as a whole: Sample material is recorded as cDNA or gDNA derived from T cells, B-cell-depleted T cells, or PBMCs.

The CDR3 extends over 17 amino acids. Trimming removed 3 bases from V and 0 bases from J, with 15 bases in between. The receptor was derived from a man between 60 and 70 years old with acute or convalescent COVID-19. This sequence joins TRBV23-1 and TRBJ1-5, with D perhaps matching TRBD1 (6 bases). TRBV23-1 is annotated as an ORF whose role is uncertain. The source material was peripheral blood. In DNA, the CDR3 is TGCGCCAGCAGTCATTCAGGGGCGCGATTTAGCAATCAGCCCCAGCATTTT. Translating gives CASSHSGARFSNQPQHF.